One sample yielded the 11 T cell receptor beta chains listed below, sequenced in a study of T cell clonality in common variable immunodeficiency. TCRdb keeps only in-frame clones here, not all; method: immunoSEQ multiplex PCR. This sample carries tens of thousands of clones, none of them present only once. Sample: peripheral blood mononuclear cells. The receptors originated from a person aged 18 to 70 in good health.

This clone was found many times. The observed sequence ends 3 residues before the CDR3 terminus, with the missing tail filled in from the germline J gene. This sequence joins TRBV13 and TRBJ2-2; TRBD2 is a possible D gene (6 bases). Deletions cut 8 bases from V and 4 bases from J, with 17 bases between. The CDR3 is 15 residues long. Germline V gives CDR1 PRHDT, CDR2 FYEKMQ (reference sequence). The sequenced part of the CDR3 DNA is TGTGCCAGCTGGGTGCTCGGGAGCGGCACCGGGGAG. Amino acids: CASWVLGSGTGE. The whole CDR3 is CASWVLGSGTGELFF.

With respect to this clone: The read comes to an end 3 residues before the CDR3 does, leaving the germline J gene to fill in the end. This chain links TRBV6-2 or TRBV6-3 with TRBJ1-2; 7 bases line up with TRBD1. CDR3 length: 16 residues. Germline-derived CDR1 and CDR2 are MNHEY and SVGEGT. CDR3 DNA (partial): TGTGCCAGCAGTTACTCATCGGGACAGCCTTCCTACGAC. The encoded protein is CASSYSSGQPSYD. The whole CDR3 reads CASSYSSGQPSYDYTF.

In its sample, this clone was seen many times. The CDR3 end lies 3 residues beyond the end of the read and is filled in from the germline J gene. The chain recombines TRBV5-6 with TRBJ2-7; perhaps TRBD1 as D (6 bases). The CDR3 has 14 residues. V was trimmed by 4 bases and J by 4 bases, leaving 15 bases between them. Germline V gene sequence: CDR1 SGHDT, CDR2 YYEEEE. The CDR3 sequence: CASSSSGARYEQYF. The part of the CDR3 DNA that was read is TGTGCCAGCAGCAGCTCAGGGGCTCGGTACGAG.

This clone was counted at least ten times. The CDR3 end falls 3 residues outside the read, so it is completed with the germline J gene. V and J are TRBV19 and TRBJ2-3, with 12 bases identical to TRBD2. Germline CDR1 and CDR2: LNHDA and SQIVND (reference sequence). The junction had 3 bases not matched to a gene; V was cut back by 5 bases and J by 0 bases. This CDR3 contains 16 residues. The CDR3 sequence is CASSPGLAGSTDTQYF. CDR3 DNA (partial): TGTGCCAGTAGTCCCGGACTAGCGGGGAGCACAGATACG.

The table lists this clone with a few counts. The read gets to within 3 residues of the CDR3 end, and the germline J gene fills in the rest. The V and J genes are TRBV5-1 and TRBJ2-1; 10 bases fit TRBD1. Trimming at V came to 2 bases and at J to 5 bases, leaving 4 bases not matched to a gene. CDR1 SGHRS and CDR2 YFSETQ come from the germline V gene. CDR3 length equals 15 residues. The CDR3 spells CASSFGTGVHNEQFF. The part of the CDR3 DNA that was read is TGCGCCAGCAGCTTCGGGACAGGGGTTCACAATGAG.

This clone was seen many times. The CDR3 extends 3 residues past the end of the read, so its final part is completed from the germline J gene. The gene calls are TRBV6-4 and TRBJ2-2; 11 bases are a match to TRBD1. The CDR3 loop spans 15 amino acids. After removal of 4 bases from V and 4 bases from J, the junction contained 2 bases not matched to a gene. Germline assignment: CDR1 MRHNA and CDR2 SNTAGT. The covered CDR3 bases are TGTGCCAGCAGTGCCGGGACAGGGGGCACCGGGGAG. It codes for CASSAGTGGTGE. The CDR3 as a whole reads CASSAGTGGTGELFF.

The sample holds many counts of this clone. The read falls 3 residues short of the CDR3 end, and the missing part is taken from the germline J gene. V and J are TRBV11-2 and TRBJ2-1; unclear D gene. CDR1 and CDR2 from the germline V gene are SGHAT and FQNNGV. The V and J ends lost 2 bases and 4 bases respectively, with 6 bases between them. This CDR3 has 13 amino acids. The CDR3 here is CASSLTEYNEQFF. CDR3 DNA, as far as it was read: TGTGCCAGCAGCTTAACAGAGTACAATGAG.

This clone occurred many times. The part of the CDR3 DNA that was read is TGTGCCCTACGTAGGAACACTGAA. Its protein is CALRRNTE. The entire CDR3 reads CALRRNTEAFF. The chain uses TRBV30 and TRBJ1-1; no clear D gene. The read finishes 3 residues shy of the CDR3 end, and the germline J gene is used to complete it. V lost 8 bases and J 1 base, leaving 8 bases between the germline ends. There are 11 residues in the CDR3. The germline V gene encodes CDR1 GTSNPN and CDR2 SVGIG (reference sequence).

This clone appeared many times. The DNA ends 3 residues before the CDR3 does, and the rest of the CDR3 is filled in from the germline J gene. This chain uses TRBV4-1 with TRBJ1-2, with D perhaps TRBD1 (6 bases). V dropped 0 bases and J dropped 6 bases, with 11 bases sitting between them. CDR1 and CDR2 (germline): MGHRA, YSYEKL. The CDR3 runs 14 residues. The part of the CDR3 DNA that was read is TGCGCCAGCAGCCAAGATCGGCAGGGGCATGGC. The encoded protein is CASSQDRQGHG. The full-length CDR3 reads as CASSQDRQGHGYTF.

This clone was observed at least ten times. CDR3 sequence: CASSPPGLQNTGELFF. The DNA read from the CDR3 is TGTGCCAGCTCACCACCGGGACTCCAGAACACCGGGGAG. The V and J genes are TRBV18 and TRBJ2-2; D is perhaps TRBD2 (6 bases). Read sequence stops 3 residues before the CDR3 end, and the germline J gene provides the missing end. CDR3 length equals 16 residues. The ends were cut back, 0 bases at V and 1 base at J, with 9 bases in the middle. CDR1 is KGHSH and CDR2 is LQKENI in the germline V gene.

The sample holds many counts of this clone. With the read ending 3 residues before the CDR3 end, the germline J gene is used to fill in that end. The gene calls are TRBV28 and TRBJ1-1; 7 nucleotides align to TRBD1. Germline assignment: CDR1 MDHEN and CDR2 SYDVKM. J lost 1 base, V lost 1 base, and 3 bases had no gene match. The CDR3 has 15 amino acids. The CDR3 sequence: CASSLLGGRNTEAFF. CDR3 DNA (partial): TGTGCCAGCAGTTTATTAGGGGGCAGGAACACTGAA.